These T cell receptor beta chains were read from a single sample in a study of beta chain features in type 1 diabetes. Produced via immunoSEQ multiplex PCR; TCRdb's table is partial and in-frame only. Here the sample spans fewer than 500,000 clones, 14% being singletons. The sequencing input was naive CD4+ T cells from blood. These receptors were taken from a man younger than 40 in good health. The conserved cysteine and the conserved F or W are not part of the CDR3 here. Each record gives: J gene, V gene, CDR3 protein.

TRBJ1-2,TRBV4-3,ASSQDGSNYGYT
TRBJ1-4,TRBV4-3,ASSQDFNEKLF
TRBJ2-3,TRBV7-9,ASSLLERMTDTQY
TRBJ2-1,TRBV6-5,ASSLSGAVYNEQF
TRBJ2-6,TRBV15,ATSRDRGPTGANVLT
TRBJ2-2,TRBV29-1,SVRTEGIGTGELF
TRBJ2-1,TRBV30,AWSPPGQGAYNEQF
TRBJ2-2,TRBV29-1,SVRDRGSRTGELF
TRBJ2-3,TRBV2,ASREKTGGAADTQY
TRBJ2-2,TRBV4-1,ASSQGGRVITGELF
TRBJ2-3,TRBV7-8,ASSLVVMVGAKDTQY
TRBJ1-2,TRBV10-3,AISAGQPNGYT
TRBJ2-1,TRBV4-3,ASSPDIAGSGRRSYNEQF
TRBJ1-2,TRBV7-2,ASSSLSPKSSNYGYT
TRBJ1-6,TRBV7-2,ASSIDGVRSPLH
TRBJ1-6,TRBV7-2,ASNRGYNSPLH
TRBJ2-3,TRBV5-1,ASSSGTPLVDTQY
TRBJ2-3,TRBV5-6,ASSLGGGSTDTQY
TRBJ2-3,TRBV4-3,ASSQARGSGWRTDTQY
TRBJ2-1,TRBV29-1,SVSGVDEQF
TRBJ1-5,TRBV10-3,AISEVWDTNSNQPQH
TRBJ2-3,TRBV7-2,ASSLVAGLERGMQY
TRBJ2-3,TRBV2,ASTGQDTQY
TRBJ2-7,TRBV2,ASRRTASYEQY
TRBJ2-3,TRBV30,AWKPGPNTDTQY
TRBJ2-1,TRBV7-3,ASRYRGTSGSREQF
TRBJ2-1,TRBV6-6,LDFPPAYNEQF
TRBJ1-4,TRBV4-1,ASSPLDRATNEKLF
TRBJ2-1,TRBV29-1,SVAREWNEQF
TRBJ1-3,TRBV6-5,ASSYTRSGNTIY
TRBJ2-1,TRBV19,ASTPGSREKQF
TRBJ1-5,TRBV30,AWSRDSNQPQH
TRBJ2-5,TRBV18,ASSPPWEKETQY
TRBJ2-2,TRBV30,AWSHSMGGELF
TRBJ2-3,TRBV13,ASSLGLSSTDTQY
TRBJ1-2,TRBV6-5,ASSYDGNYGYT
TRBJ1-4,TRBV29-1,SVDHYEKLF
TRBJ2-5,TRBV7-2,ASSLGQETQY
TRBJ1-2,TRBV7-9,ASSLSPGNYGYT
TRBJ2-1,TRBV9,ASSVAGGTSVIHYNEQF
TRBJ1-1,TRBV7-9,ASSTGTGIKRTEAF
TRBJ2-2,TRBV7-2,ASSPGQGTGELF
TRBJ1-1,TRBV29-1,SVGGRANTEAF
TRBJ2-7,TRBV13,ASSLGRGLPSSYEQY
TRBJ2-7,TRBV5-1,ASSKGTGGDSYEQY
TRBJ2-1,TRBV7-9,ASSLQDEQF